This TCR beta chain was identified during a study of shared clonotypes between healthy human individuals. Trimming shortened V by 3 bases and J by 8 bases, and 16 bases separated the two germline ends. Looked up from germline, CDR1 is SQVTM and CDR2 is ANQGSEA. The CDR3 is made up of 13 amino acids. The table came from immunoSEQ multiplex PCR; TCRdb's copy has only in-frame clones and leaves some out. The sample lists 2 million to 3 million clones, 80% to 95% seen once, with around 0.37% in the top ten. This sequence originates from a man younger than 30 in good health. Some clones in this sample may be carry-over from other donors' samples. This chain connects TRBV29-1 to TRBJ1-2; D remains ambiguous. The material sequenced was naive CD4+ T cells from PBMCs. Subset described: CD45RA+ positively selected. The CDR3 DNA reads TGCAGCGTTGACGGGTTCTTGCAGTGGGGCTACACCTTC. Amino acid sequence: CSVDGFLQWGYTF.